This T cell receptor beta chain was identified during a study of cytomegalovirus exposure and HLA in healthy donors. In the study overall: The 90 to 150 validation repertoires used the same platform as the roughly 700 first-cohort repertoires (as reported by a later analysis). Study-level findings and limits: Per published reports, the classifier diagnosed cytomegalovirus status with high specificity and sensitivity.

Clones were sequenced by immunoSEQ multiplex PCR, and TCRdb holds only the in-frame ones, with some missing. Of tens of thousands of clones listed, roughly 96% are singletons. CDR1 and CDR2 from the germline V gene are SEHNR and FQNEAQ (reference sequence). After removal of 4 bases from V and 2 bases from J, the junction contained 8 bases not matched to a gene. This CDR3 is 18 amino acids long. On this clone itself: Antigen specificity is unknown.

The sample comprised PBMCs. This sequence was found in a man in his late teens or twenties in good health and CMV-seronegative. V and J are TRBV7-9 and TRBJ2-7; 16 positions match TRBD2. CDR3 DNA sequence: TGTGCCAGCAGCTACGCCACCGGGACTAGCGGGAGGGCCTACGAGCAGTACTTC. This gives the protein CASSYATGTSGRAYEQYF.